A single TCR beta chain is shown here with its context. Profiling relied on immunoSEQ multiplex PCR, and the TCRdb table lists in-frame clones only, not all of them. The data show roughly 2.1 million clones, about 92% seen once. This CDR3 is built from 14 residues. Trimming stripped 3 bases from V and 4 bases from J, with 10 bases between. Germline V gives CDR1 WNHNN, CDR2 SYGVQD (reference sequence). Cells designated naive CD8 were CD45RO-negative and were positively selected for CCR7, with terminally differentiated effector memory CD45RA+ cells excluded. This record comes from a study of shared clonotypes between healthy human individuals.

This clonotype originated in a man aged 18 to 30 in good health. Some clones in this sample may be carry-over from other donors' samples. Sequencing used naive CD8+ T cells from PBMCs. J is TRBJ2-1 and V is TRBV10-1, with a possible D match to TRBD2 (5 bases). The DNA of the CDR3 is TGCGCCAGCAGTGATCTAGCCTCTTACAATGAGCAGTTCTTC. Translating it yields CASSDLASYNEQFF.